The 18 T cell receptor beta chains given below trace back to one sample, sequenced in a study of response to subunit inactivated influenza vaccine. Each CDR3 protein gets one entry after TCRdb re-called the RT-PCR reads with MiXCR. Of about 500,000 distinct CDR3 sequences listed, 16% are singletons. Sample: CD4+ T cells sorted from PBMCs, taken roughly 24 months after vaccination. The receptors here all came from a man aged 45 to 70 who received an inactivated influenza vaccine.

The genes are TRBV29-1 and TRBJ1-1; 7 bases map to TRBD1. V shed 7 bases and J 0 bases; nucleotides not matched to a gene: 5. From germline, CDR1 is SQVTM and CDR2 ANQGSEA. This CDR3 spans 13 amino acids. CDR3 loop: CSAGQVMNTEAFF. The CDR3 DNA is TGCAGCGCCGGACAGGTCATGAACACTGAAGCTTTCTTT. Full variable domain (remainder filled in from reference TRBV29-1 and TRBJ1-1): SAVISQKPSRDICQRGTSLTIQCQVDSQVTMMFWYRQQPGQSLTLIATANQGSEATYESGFVIDKFPISRPNLTFSTLTVSNMSPEDSSIYLCSAGQVMNTEAFFGQGTRLTVV.

V is TRBV25-1 and J is TRBJ1-2; D unresolved. The germline V gene has CDR1 MGHDK and CDR2 SYGVNS. Trimming removed 1 base from V and 0 bases from J, with 0 bases in between. This CDR3 comprises 12 residues. CDR3 residues: CASSESNYGYTF. CDR3 sequence (DNA): TGTGCCAGCAGTGAATCTAACTATGGCTACACCTTC.

The V and J genes are TRBV10-3 and TRBJ2-7; D is perhaps TRBD2 (5 bases). The CDR3 totals 15 residues. The V gene lost 0 bases and the J gene lost 4 bases, with 13 bases spanning the gap. The germline V gene encodes CDR1 ENHRY and CDR2 SYGVKD. The CDR3 DNA reads as TGTGCCATCAGTGAGTCCGAGGGATCAGGATACGAGCAGTACTTC. It encodes CAISESEGSGYEQYF.

The table lists this clonotype with a few counts. The rearrangement links TRBV2 to TRBJ1-2; no firm D call. Trimming left V 0 bases short and J 2 bases short, with 13 bases between. CDR1 and CDR2 from the germline V gene are SNHLY and FYNNEI. The CDR3 consists of 16 residues. The CDR3 sequence: CASSEAWYSSNYGYTF. The DNA of the CDR3 is TGTGCCAGCAGTGAAGCGTGGTACAGCTCGAACTATGGCTACACCTTC.

This clonotype was observed a handful of times. The chain uses TRBV4-3 and TRBJ2-4; TRBD1 aligns across 10 bases. Per germline, CDR1 LGHNA and CDR2 YSLEER. Germline trimming cut 5 bases from V and 2 bases from J; bases unmatched to any gene: 6. The CDR3 runs to 16 residues. CDR3: CASSRDRGGTKNIQYF. As DNA, the CDR3 is TGCGCCAGCAGCAGGGACAGGGGCGGGACCAAAAACATTCAGTACTTC.

This chain links TRBV2 with TRBJ2-1, with D perhaps TRBD2 (5 bases). CDR3 length: 11 residues. The germline V gene has CDR1 SNHLY and CDR2 FYNNEI. The V and J ends lost 5 bases and 12 bases respectively, with 11 bases between them. CDR3 sequence (DNA): TGTGCCAGCAGTCGAACAGCGGTGCAGTTCTTC. Encoded protein: CASSRTAVQFF.

In this sample, this clonotype turned up a few times. The chain has TRBV20-1 and TRBJ2-5; 7 positions match TRBD1. CDR3 size: 16 residues. Germline CDR1 reads DFQATT; CDR2 reads SNEGSKA (reference sequence). The V segment lost 6 bases and the J segment 3 bases; nucleotides outside the gene matches: 16. The CDR3 loop is CSAQNLAGTVKETQYF. CDR3 DNA sequence: TGCAGTGCCCAAAACCTAGCCGGGACAGTCAAAGAGACCCAGTACTTC.

The gene calls are TRBV7-8 and TRBJ2-1; TRBD1 might be the D (5 bases). Germline CDR1 SGHVS, CDR2 FQNEAQ. The CDR3 runs 15 residues. V shed 5 bases and J shed 3 bases, with 14 bases lying between them. CDR3 sequence: CASSPIDGHYNEQFF. The DNA of the CDR3 is TGTGCCAGCAGCCCGATCGACGGACACTACAATGAGCAGTTCTTC.

This clonotype appeared many times. This chain connects TRBV20-1 to TRBJ2-3; TRBD1 might be the D (5 bases). CDR3 size: 14 residues. The V gene lost 0 bases and the J gene lost 0 bases, with 7 bases spanning the gap. CDR1 and CDR2 from the germline V gene are DFQATT and SNEGSKA (reference sequence). For the CDR3, the DNA is TGCAGTGCTAGAGATGGGGCGAGCACAGATACGCAGTATTTT. It specifies CSARDGASTDTQYF.

Ten or more counts support this clonotype. The chain joins TRBV3-1 to TRBJ2-7, with D hard to call. Deletions cut 3 bases from V and 4 bases from J, with 4 bases between. Germline-derived CDR1 and CDR2 are LGHDT and YNNKEL (reference sequence). The CDR3 totals 11 residues. Here the CDR3 reads CASSHTYEQYF. As DNA, the CDR3 is TGTGCCAGCAGCCATACTTACGAGCAGTACTTC.

This clonotype was recorded once. The chain links TRBV10-3 to TRBJ1-2; possible D gene TRBD1, 6 bases. Trimming removed 6 bases at V and 8 bases at J, with 19 bases between. CDR1 is ENHRY and CDR2 is SYGVKD in the germline V gene. The CDR3 is 14 amino acids. CDR3 protein: CAIRVGTTGGGYTF. The CDR3 DNA sequence: TGTGCCATCAGAGTCGGGACAACTGGAGGAGGCTACACCTTC.

This clonotype has only one observation. One base away lies a much larger clone, so this may be a sequencing read error. The genes are TRBV20-1 and TRBJ2-7, with 10 nucleotides matching TRBD2. Germline CDR1 reads DFQATT; CDR2 reads SNEGSKA (reference sequence). The CDR3 has 16 amino acids. CDR3: CCASRAPGLASYEQYF. DNA for the CDR3: TGCTGTGCTAGTCGTGCACCGGGACTAGCGTCCTACGAGCAGTACTTC.

The chain carries TRBV28 and TRBJ2-7, with TRBD1 as a possible D gene (5 bases). Germline values: CDR1 MDHEN, CDR2 SYDVKM. The CDR3 extends over 16 amino acids. The V end was cut by 5 bases, the J end by 2 bases, with 19 bases between. CDR3 protein: CASSPGHAFEAYEQYF. CDR3 nucleotides: TGTGCCAGCAGTCCCGGACATGCCTTTGAAGCCTACGAGCAGTACTTC.

The genes are TRBV12-3 or TRBV12-4 and TRBJ1-2, with 7 bases identical to TRBD1. CDR3 size: 15 residues. V shed 7 bases and J 2 bases; nucleotides not matched to a gene: 10. CDR3 nucleotides: TGTGCCAGCACCCCCGGCGGACAGGAGAACTATGGCTACACCTTC. Its protein product is CASTPGGQENYGYTF.

Only a few counts were recorded for this clonotype. In DNA form, the CDR3 reads TGCACGGGGGGGCTAGCGGGGACAGATACGCAGTATTTT. Translating it yields CTGGLAGTDTQYF. The V gene is TRBV20-1, the J gene TRBJ2-3; TRBD2 matches 9 bases. Germline lookup yields CDR1 DFQATT and CDR2 SNEGSKA (reference sequence). The CDR3 has 13 residues.

The rearrangement uses TRBV9 and TRBJ1-2; maybe TRBD1 (6 bases). The CDR3 has 16 residues. CDR1 is SGDLS and CDR2 is YYNGEE in the germline V gene. Trimming took 0 bases from V and 4 from J, leaving 16 bases between them. The CDR3 DNA is TGTGCCAGCAGCGTAGGAGGGGGGGATGCCCGCTATGGCTACACCTTC. This sequence encodes CASSVGGGDARYGYTF.

This clonotype was seen ten or more times. The rearrangement joins TRBV12-3 or TRBV12-4 to TRBJ2-1; D unresolved. The germline V and J ends were trimmed by 5 bases and 4 bases, with 15 bases remaining between them. The CDR3 spans 15 residues. CDR3 coding DNA: TGTGCCAGCAGTATCGCCCTACTCGGATACAATGAGCAGTTCTTC. Translation gives CASSIALLGYNEQFF.

This clonotype was observed a few times. V is TRBV24-1 and J is TRBJ1-4; D might be TRBD1 (5 bases). The germline gives CDR1 KGHDR, CDR2 SFDVKD. The CDR3 is made up of 15 amino acids. The V gene lost 4 bases and the J gene lost 4 bases, with 12 bases spanning the gap. CDR3 sequence: CATSEGTGYNEKLFF. The CDR3 DNA is TGTGCCACCAGTGAGGGAACAGGATATAATGAAAAACTGTTTTTT.